This T cell receptor beta chain was captured by sequencing in a study of CD8+CD57+ T cells in acquired aplastic anemia. Study information: Sorted CD4+ and CD8+ cells gave a mean 3.2 ug DNA, range 0.2 to 27.4 ug.

A word on this clonotype: The antigen is not known.

Whole-study findings and limits: In common between the patients and the controls were more than 25 CD8+ CDR3 sequences.

By flow cytometry, patients selected for sequencing had shown an expansion of CD8+CD57+ cells. Investigators profiled TCR beta VDJ and CDR3 from genomic DNA template. A single record per CDR3 protein comes from TCRdb applying MiXCR to the reads. The repertoire holds 450,000 to 550,000 distinct CDR3 sequences, around a third seen once, with under 0.95% in the top ten. The V end was cut by 5 bases, the J end by 10 bases, with 14 bases between. The germline gives CDR1 MNHEY, CDR2 SVGEGT. This CDR3 contains 12 residues. The TCR sequence derives from a human donor with aplastic anemia. This sequence joins TRBV6-2 or TRBV6-3 and TRBJ1-2; D is undetermined. Sequencing was done on a sample of sorted CD4+, CD8+, or CD8+CD57+ T cells (not recorded which) from PBMCs. CDR3 nucleotide sequence: TGTGCCAGCAGTGATGAGCTGATTGACTACACCTTC. As protein: CASSDELIDYTF.